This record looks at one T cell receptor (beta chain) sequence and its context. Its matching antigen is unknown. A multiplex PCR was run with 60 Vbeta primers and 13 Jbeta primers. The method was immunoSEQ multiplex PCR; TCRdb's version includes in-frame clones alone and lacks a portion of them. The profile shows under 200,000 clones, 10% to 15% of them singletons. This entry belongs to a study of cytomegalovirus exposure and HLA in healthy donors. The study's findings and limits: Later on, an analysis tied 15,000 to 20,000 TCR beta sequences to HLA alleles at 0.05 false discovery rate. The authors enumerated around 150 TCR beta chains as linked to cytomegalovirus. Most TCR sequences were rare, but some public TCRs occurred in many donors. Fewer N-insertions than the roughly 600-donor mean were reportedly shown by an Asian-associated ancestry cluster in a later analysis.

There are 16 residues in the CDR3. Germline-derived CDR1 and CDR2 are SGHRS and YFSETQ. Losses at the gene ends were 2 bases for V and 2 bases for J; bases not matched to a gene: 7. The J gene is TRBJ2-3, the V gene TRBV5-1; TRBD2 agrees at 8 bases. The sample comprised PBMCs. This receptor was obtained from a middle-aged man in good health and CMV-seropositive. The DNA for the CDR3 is TGCGCCAGCAGCTTCATCGGGGGGGCCCTCACAGATACGCAGTATTTT. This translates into CASSFIGGALTDTQYF.